This paragraph reports one T cell receptor beta chain. The data stem from a study of T cell changes during pregnancy in multiple sclerosis. The germline V gene encodes CDR1 SGDLS and CDR2 YYNGEE. The CDR3 is 13 amino acids. The V end was cut by 3 bases, the J end by 9 bases, with 13 bases between. Profiling relied on immunoSEQ multiplex PCR, and the TCRdb table lists in-frame clones only, not all of them. The table includes 75,000 to 95,000 clones, roughly 90% detected once. V is TRBV9 and J is TRBJ2-1; D call uncertain. This specimen consisted of peripheral blood, obtained before pregnancy. The sequence came from a female donor with multiple sclerosis, enrolled in a pregnancy study. CDR3 residues: CASSATPPGEQFF. As DNA, the CDR3 is TGTGCCAGCAGCGCGACTCCTCCTGGTGAGCAGTTCTTC.